This TCR beta chain came from a study of blood T cell repertoires in COVID-19. Study-level information: From T cells, B-cell-depleted T cells, or PBMCs came the material, which was cDNA or gDNA.

This CDR3 region has 14 residues. Germline CDR1 reads MGHRA; CDR2 reads YSYEKL. Trimming left V 7 bases short and J 6 bases short, with 17 bases between. In the authors' workflow: Using reference gene primer amplification, nucleated cell counts were estimated. Sequencing was performed with immunoSEQ multiplex PCR; in TCRdb, only in-frame clones are kept and a portion is missing. V and J calls and clone size are as listed in that table; D and trimming were resolved from the DNA. The table lists around 110,000 clones, approximately 90% of them singletons. This rearrangement joins TRBV4-1 to TRBJ2-3; perhaps TRBD1 as D (6 bases). The specimen was peripheral blood. The sequence was obtained from a human donor with active COVID-19. The donor label of this sample is uncertain. The CDR3 loop is CASTSRGLADTQYF. The CDR3 nucleotides read TGCGCCAGCACCTCAAGGGGGTTAGCGGATACGCAGTATTTT.